This TCR beta chain was recovered during a study of long-term antiretroviral therapy in people with HIV. For this clone: Its antigen is undetermined.

Study-wide findings and caveats: Upon ART, diversity increased but remained lower than transplant donor controls. Within the repertoire, clones expanded before ART were dominant at all time points.

Run at survey level, the immunoSEQ assay was version v3.0. Clones were read by immunoSEQ multiplex PCR, and TCRdb kept only the in-frame ones, dropping some. This sample has 20,000 to 30,000 clones, with approximately 82% found just once. Between the trimmed V and J ends, which lost 5 bases and 5 bases, there was a span of 9 bases. Germline V gene lookup returns CDR1 DFQATT and CDR2 SNEGSKA (reference sequence). This CDR3 contains 11 residues. The V call is TRBV20-1, the J call TRBJ2-5; tentatively, D is TRBD1 (6 bases). This TCR derives from a man in his fifties with HIV. The sample here was unsorted PBMCs, taken 3 years after starting antiretroviral therapy. The CDR3 is CSAYRVETQYF. CDR3 in DNA: TGCAGTGCTTACAGGGTGGAGACCCAGTACTTC.